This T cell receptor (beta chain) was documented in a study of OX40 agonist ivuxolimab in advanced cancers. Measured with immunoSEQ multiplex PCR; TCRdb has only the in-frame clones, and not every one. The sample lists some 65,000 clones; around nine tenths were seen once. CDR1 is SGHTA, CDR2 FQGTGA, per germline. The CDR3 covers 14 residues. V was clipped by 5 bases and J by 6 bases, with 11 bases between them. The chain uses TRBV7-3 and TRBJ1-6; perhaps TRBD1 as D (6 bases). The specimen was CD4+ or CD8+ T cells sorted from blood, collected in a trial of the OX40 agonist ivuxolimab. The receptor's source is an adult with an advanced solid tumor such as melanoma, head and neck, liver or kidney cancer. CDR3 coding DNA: TGTGCCAGCAGCCGCGGGACATTTAATTCACCCCTCCACTTT. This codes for CASSRGTFNSPLHF.